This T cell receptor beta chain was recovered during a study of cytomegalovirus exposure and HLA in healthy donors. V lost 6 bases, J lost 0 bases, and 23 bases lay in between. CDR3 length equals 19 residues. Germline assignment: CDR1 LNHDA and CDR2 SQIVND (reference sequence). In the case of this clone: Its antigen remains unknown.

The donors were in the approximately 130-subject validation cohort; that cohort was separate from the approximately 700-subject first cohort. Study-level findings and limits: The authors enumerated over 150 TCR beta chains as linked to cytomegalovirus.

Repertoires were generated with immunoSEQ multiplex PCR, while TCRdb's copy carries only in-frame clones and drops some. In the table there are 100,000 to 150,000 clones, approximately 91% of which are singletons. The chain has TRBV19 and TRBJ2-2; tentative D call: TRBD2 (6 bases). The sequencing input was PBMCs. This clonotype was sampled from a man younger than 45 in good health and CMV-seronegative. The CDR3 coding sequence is TGTGCCAGTAGCCCCTGGAGGGTTACCTTAAAGTCGAACACCGGGGAGCTGTTTTTT. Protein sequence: CASSPWRVTLKSNTGELFF. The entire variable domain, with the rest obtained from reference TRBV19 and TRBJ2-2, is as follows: DGGITQSPKYLFRKEGQNVTLSCEQNLNHDAMYWYRQDPGQGLRLIYYSQIVNDFQKGDIAEGYSVSREKKESFPLTVTSAQKNPTAFYLCASSPWRVTLKSNTGELFFGEGSRLTVL.